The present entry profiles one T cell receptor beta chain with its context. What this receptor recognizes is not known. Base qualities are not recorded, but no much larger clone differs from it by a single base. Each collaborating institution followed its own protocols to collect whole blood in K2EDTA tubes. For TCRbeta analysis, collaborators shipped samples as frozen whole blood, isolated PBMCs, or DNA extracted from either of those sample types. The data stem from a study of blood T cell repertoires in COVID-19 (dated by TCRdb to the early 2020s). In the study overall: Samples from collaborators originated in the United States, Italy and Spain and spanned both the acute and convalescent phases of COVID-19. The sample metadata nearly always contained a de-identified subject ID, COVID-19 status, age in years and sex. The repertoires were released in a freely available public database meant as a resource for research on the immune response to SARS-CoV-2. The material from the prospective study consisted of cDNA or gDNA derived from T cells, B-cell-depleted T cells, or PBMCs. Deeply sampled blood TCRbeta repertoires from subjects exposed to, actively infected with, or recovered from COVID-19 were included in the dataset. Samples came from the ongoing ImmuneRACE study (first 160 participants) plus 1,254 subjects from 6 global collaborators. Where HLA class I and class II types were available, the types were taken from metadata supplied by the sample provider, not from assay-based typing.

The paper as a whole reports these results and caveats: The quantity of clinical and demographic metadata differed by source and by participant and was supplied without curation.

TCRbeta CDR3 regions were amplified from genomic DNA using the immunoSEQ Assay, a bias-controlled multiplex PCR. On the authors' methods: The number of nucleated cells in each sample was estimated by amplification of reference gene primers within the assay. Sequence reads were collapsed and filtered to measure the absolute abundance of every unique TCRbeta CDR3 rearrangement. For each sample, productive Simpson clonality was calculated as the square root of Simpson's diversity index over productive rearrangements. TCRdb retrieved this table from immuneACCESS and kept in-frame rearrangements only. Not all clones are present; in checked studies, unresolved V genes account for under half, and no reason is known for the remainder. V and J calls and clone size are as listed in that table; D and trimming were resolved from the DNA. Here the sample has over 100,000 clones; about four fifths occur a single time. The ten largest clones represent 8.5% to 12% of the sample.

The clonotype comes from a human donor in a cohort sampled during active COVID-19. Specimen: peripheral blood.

In nucleotide form, the sequence is TGTGCCAGCAGCTCCGACTGGGACTCCAATGAGCAGTTCTTC. Translation gives CASSSDWDSNEQFF. Rearrangement joined TRBV5-5 to TRBJ2-1; the D gene is possibly TRBD2, with 6 bases matching. The cysteine opens and the phenylalanine closes a CDR3 of 14 amino acids. The read is trimmed to its CDR3 DNA, 42 bases read in frame from base 1. V loses 3 bases of germline sequence and J loses 6 bases, and the interval between the two ends is 13 bases. CDR1 and CDR2 were assigned from the germline V gene (reference sequence) as SGHKS and YYEKEE.